One and the same sample provided the 3 T cell receptor beta chains below, sequenced in a study of shared clonotypes between healthy human individuals. Profiled with immunoSEQ multiplex PCR; TCRdb holds only in-frame clones, not every one. The data show about 2.4 million clones, more than 85% seen once. The material sequenced was naive CD4+ T cells from PBMCs. The subset was: CD45RA+ positively selected. Receptors originate from a man between 18 and 29 years old in good health. Some clones in this sample may be carry-over from other donors' samples.

This rearrangement joins TRBV19 to TRBJ2-5; D not certain. Deletions cut 3 bases from V and 3 bases from J, with 2 bases between. CDR3 size: 11 residues. The germline V gene has CDR1 LNHDA and CDR2 SQIVND (reference sequence). CDR3 sequence reads: CASSIKETQYF. The CDR3 DNA sequence: TGTGCCAGTAGTATTAAAGAGACCCAGTACTTC. The full variable domain, completed using reference TRBV19 and TRBJ2-5, is DGGITQSPKYLFRKEGQNVTLSCEQNLNHDAMYWYRQDPGQGLRLIYYSQIVNDFQKGDIAEGYSVSREKKESFPLTVTSAQKNPTAFYLCASSIKETQYFGPGTRLLVL.

CDR3 in amino acids: CASSWTSGRASGDEQFF. In nucleotides, the CDR3 is TGTGCCAGCAGCTGGACTAGCGGGAGGGCCTCTGGCGATGAGCAGTTCTTC. V gene TRBV11-3 combines with J gene TRBJ2-1; 15 bases are a match to TRBD2. This CDR3 spans 17 amino acids. The junction had 9 bases not matched to a gene; V was cut back by 4 bases and J by 8 bases. Germline CDR1 is SGHNT and CDR2 is YENEEA. Full variable domain (missing parts from reference TRBV11-3 and TRBJ2-1): EAGVVQSPRYKIIEKKQPVAFWCNPISGHNTLYWYLQNLGQGPELLIRYENEEAVDDSQLPKDRFSAERLKGVDSTLKIQPAELGDSAVYLCASSWTSGRASGDEQFFGPGTRLTVL.

The chain joins TRBV18 to TRBJ1-1; 7 nucleotides match TRBD1. The CDR3 runs to 16 residues. Trimming at V came to 4 bases and at J to 4 bases, leaving 12 bases not matched to a gene. The germline CDR1 and CDR2 sequences are KGHSH and LQKENI. CDR3 protein: CASSLPFRQGATEAFF. DNA of the CDR3: TGTGCCAGCTCACTACCTTTCCGACAGGGCGCCACTGAAGCTTTCTTT.